What follows are 18 T cell receptor beta chains derived from one specimen sequenced in a study of human T cells and chemical hapten exposure. Library construction involved attaching unique molecular identifiers to individual cDNA molecules, which allowed quantitative, reproducible TCR counting. TCRdb fed the reads into MiXCR, producing one record per CDR3 protein. The table has approximately 2,400 distinct CDR3 sequences, less than 50% seen once. The treatment is: therapeutic diphenylcyclopropenone sensitization with weekly scalp DPC. The material sequenced was whole blood, taken before DPC sensitization or 2, 6, or about 24 weeks after (not recorded which). All receptors come from an adult with alopecia areata. Some clones in this sample may be carry-over from other donors' samples. This table probably holds off-target reads from a library built for another chain.

Details on this clonotype: One end of the junction is discordant with germline, which a read error may explain. The rearrangement joins TRBV29-1 to TRBJ2-7; D possibly uses TRBD1 or TRBD2 (5 bases each). CDR3 length equals 14 residues. CDR1 is SQVTM, CDR2 ANQGSEA, per germline. CDR3 protein: CGVGTPGSSYEQYF. The CDR3 DNA sequence: TGCGGCGTTGGGACCCCGGGGTCCTCCTACGAGCAGTACTTC.

This rearrangement joins TRBV29-1 to TRBJ2-5; possibly TRBD2 for D (5 bases). CDR1 SQVTM and CDR2 ANQGSEA come from the germline V gene. The CDR3 is 11 residues long. DNA of the CDR3: TGCAGTAGTGCCGCGGGAGAGACCCAGTACTTC. This translates into CSSAAGETQYF.

This clonotype appeared a single time. The chain is built from TRBV18 and TRBJ2-7; D is ambiguous. CDR3 length: 13 amino acids. Looked up from germline, CDR1 is KGHSH and CDR2 is LQKENI. The V end lost 4 bases, the J end lost 4 bases, and 11 bases lay between the germline ends. CDR3: CASSLPSLYEQYF. In DNA form, the CDR3 reads TGTGCCAGCTCACTCCCTTCATTATACGAGCAGTACTTC.

This sequence joins TRBV27 and TRBJ2-7, with 12 nucleotides matching TRBD2. Germline values: CDR1 MNHEY, CDR2 SMNVEV (reference sequence). This CDR3 has 14 amino acids. J gave up 2 bases and V 6 bases, and 2 bases lay outside the gene matches. The CDR3 reads CASSRTSGAYEQYF. Here the CDR3 DNA reads TGTGCCAGCAGCCGGACTAGCGGGGCCTACGAGCAGTACTTC.

This clonotype was seen once. V gene TRBV28 combines with J gene TRBJ2-7, with 8 bases that match TRBD1. V lost 1 base and J lost 2; bases outside the gene matches: 4. The CDR3 loop spans 15 amino acids. Germline V lookup: CDR1 MDHEN, CDR2 SYDVKM. CDR3 loop: CASSLYRTGPYEQYF. In DNA form, the CDR3 reads TGTGCCAGCAGTTTATACAGGACAGGGCCCTACGAGCAGTACTTC.

The CDR3: CASSEMAGGFSETQYF. CDR3 in DNA: TGTGCCAGCAGTGAGATGGCCGGGGGCTTTAGTGAGACCCAGTACTTC. The chain couples TRBV6-1 to TRBJ2-5; D possibly uses TRBD1 or TRBD2 (6 bases each). Germline V gene data show CDR1 as MNHNS and CDR2 as SASEGT. The CDR3 runs 16 residues. V shed 3 bases and J shed 5 bases, with 19 bases lying between them.

The chain links TRBV9 to TRBJ2-1; tentative D call: TRBD1 (5 bases). Germline V gene sequence: CDR1 SGDLS, CDR2 YYNGEE. V was pared by 0 bases and J by 6 bases, with 13 bases between. This CDR3 contains 15 residues. This CDR3 reads CASSVEQVLLNEQFF. CDR3 in DNA: TGTGCCAGCAGCGTAGAACAGGTTCTCCTCAATGAGCAGTTCTTC.

V gene TRBV5-1 combines with J gene TRBJ2-5; D perhaps matches TRBD1 (5 bases). CDR1 and CDR2 (germline): SGHRS, YFSETQ. Deletions cut 0 bases from V and 6 bases from J, with 9 bases between. The CDR3 has 13 residues. The CDR3 nucleotides read TGCGCCAGCAGCTTGGGGGGCTTGAAGACCCAGTACTTC. Translated: CASSLGGLKTQYF. The full variable domain, rest sourced from reference TRBV5-1 and TRBJ2-5, is KAGVTQTPRYLIKTRGQQVTLSCSPISGHRSVSWYQQTPGQGLQFLFEYFSETQRNKGNFPGRFSGRQFSNSRSEMNVSTLELGDSALYLCASSLGGLKTQYFGPGTRLLVL.

The rearrangement joins TRBV28 to TRBJ2-1; perhaps TRBD1 as D (6 bases). Germline assignment: CDR1 MDHEN and CDR2 SYDVKM. V was trimmed by 7 bases and J by 3 bases, leaving 16 bases between them. This CDR3 is built from 15 residues. The CDR3 nucleotides are TGTGCCAGCACCCCTTCGGCAGGGGTCTACAATGAGCAGTTCTTC. Its protein product is CASTPSAGVYNEQFF.

The chain employs TRBV7-2 and TRBJ2-3, with D perhaps matching TRBD1 (5 bases). The V gene's germline CDR1 is SGHTA and CDR2 FQGNSA. With 1 base removed from V and 0 bases from J, the gap between germline ends came to 11 bases. CDR3 size: 16 residues. CDR3 bases: TGTGCCAGCAGCTTAGGACAGCACACTAGCACAGATACGCAGTATTTT. Protein: CASSLGQHTSTDTQYF.

The V and J genes are TRBV9 and TRBJ2-3; tentatively, D is TRBD2 (5 bases). CDR3 length equals 14 residues. The ends were cut back, 3 bases at V and 3 bases at J, with 11 bases in the middle. Germline V CDR1 and CDR2: SGDLS, YYNGEE. CDR3 in amino acids: CASSGGRTTDTQYF. CDR3 sequence (DNA): TGTGCCAGCAGCGGTGGCAGGACTACAGATACGCAGTATTTT.

The chain combines TRBV15 with TRBJ2-1; D is unresolved. The CDR3 contains 14 residues. Germline loops: CDR1 LNHNV, CDR2 YYDKDF (reference sequence). The V end lost 5 bases, the J end lost 3 bases, and 11 bases lay between the germline ends. In DNA, the CDR3 is TGTGCCACCAGCGCCAGCCACTACTACAATGAGCAGTTCTTC. Translated: CATSASHYYNEQFF.

The CDR3 spells CAWDNGLGSYNEQFF. As DNA, the CDR3 is TGTGCCTGGGACAACGGACTCGGCTCCTACAATGAGCAGTTCTTC. The V call is TRBV30, the J call TRBJ2-1; D is possibly TRBD2 (5 bases). With 5 bases removed from V and 0 bases from J, the gap between germline ends came to 14 bases. Germline CDR1 is GTSNPN and CDR2 is SVGIG (reference sequence). The CDR3 covers 15 residues.

The CDR3 protein is CASSLMGHSTNEKLFF. The CDR3 coding sequence is TGTGCCAGCAGCTTGATGGGACACTCAACTAATGAAAAACTGTTTTTT. The rearrangement uses TRBV7-8 and TRBJ1-4; TRBD1 might be the D (6 bases). Deletions cut 3 bases from V and 0 bases from J, with 11 bases between. The CDR3 has 16 amino acids. Germline V gene lookup returns CDR1 SGHVS and CDR2 FQNEAQ.

This clonotype was seen only a few times. The chain links TRBV7-2 to TRBJ2-3; D is unclear. This CDR3 spans 14 amino acids. Trimming pared 5 bases from V and 2 bases from J, leaving 11 bases between. From germline, CDR1 is SGHTA and CDR2 FQGNSA. The CDR3 nucleotides read TGTGCCAGCAGCCCCTTAGCTCCCACAGATACGCAGTATTTT. Its translation: CASSPLAPTDTQYF.

This chain links TRBV3-1 with TRBJ2-2; maybe TRBD2 (5 bases). The V end was cut by 4 bases, the J end by 5 bases, with 8 bases between. This CDR3 is built from 13 residues. In germline, CDR1 is LGHDT, CDR2 YNNKEL (reference sequence). The CDR3 spells CASSRDYTGELFF. CDR3 coding DNA: TGTGCCAGCAGCCGAGACTATACCGGGGAGCTGTTTTTT.

The chain joins TRBV18 to TRBJ2-3, with TRBD1 matching 8 bases. Germline CDR1 KGHSH, CDR2 LQKENI. J gave up 6 bases and V 4 bases, and 9 bases lay outside the gene matches. There are 15 residues in the CDR3. CDR3 loop: CASSRTTGARDTQYF. In DNA form, the CDR3 reads TGTGCCAGCTCACGAACGACAGGGGCGCGGGATACGCAGTATTTT.

J is TRBJ2-3 and V is TRBV20-1; D unresolved. CDR1 is DFQATT and CDR2 is SNEGSKA in the germline V gene (reference sequence). CDR3 length: 11 amino acids. With 6 bases removed from V and 1 base from J, the gap between germline ends came to 5 bases. Here the CDR3 reads CSASRTDTQYF. The DNA for the CDR3 is TGCAGTGCCTCCCGCACAGATACGCAGTATTTT.